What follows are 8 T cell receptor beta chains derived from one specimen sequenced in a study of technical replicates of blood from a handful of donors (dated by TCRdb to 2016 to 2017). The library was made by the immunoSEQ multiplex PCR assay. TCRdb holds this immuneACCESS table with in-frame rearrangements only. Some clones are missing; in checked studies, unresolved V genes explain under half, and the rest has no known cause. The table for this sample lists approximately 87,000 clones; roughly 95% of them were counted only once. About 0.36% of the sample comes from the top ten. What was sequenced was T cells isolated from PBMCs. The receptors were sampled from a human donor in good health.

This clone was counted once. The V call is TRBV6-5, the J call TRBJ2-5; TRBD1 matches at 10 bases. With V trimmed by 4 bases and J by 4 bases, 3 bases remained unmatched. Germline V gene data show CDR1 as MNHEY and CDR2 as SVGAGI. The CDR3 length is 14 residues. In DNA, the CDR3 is TGTGCCAGCAGTTCGACAGGGGGCTTAGAGACCCAGTACTTC. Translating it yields CASSSTGGLETQYF.

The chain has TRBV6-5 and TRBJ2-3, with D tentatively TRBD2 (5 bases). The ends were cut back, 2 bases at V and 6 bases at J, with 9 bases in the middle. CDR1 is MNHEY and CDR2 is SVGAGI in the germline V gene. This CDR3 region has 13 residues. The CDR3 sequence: CASSYGRGDTQYF. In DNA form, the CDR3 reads TGTGCCAGCAGTTACGGGCGAGGGGATACGCAGTATTTT.

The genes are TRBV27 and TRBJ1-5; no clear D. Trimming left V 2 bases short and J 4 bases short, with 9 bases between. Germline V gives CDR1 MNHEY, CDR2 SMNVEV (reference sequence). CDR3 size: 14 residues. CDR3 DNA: TGTGCCAGCAGTTTAAATACGGGGAATCAGCCCCAGCATTTT. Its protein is CASSLNTGNQPQHF.

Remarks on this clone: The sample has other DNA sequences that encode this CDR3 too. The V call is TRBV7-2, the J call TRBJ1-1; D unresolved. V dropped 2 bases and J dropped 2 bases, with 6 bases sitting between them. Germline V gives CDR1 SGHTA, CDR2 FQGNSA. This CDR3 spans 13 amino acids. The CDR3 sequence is CASSLSGNTEAFF. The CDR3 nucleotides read TGTGCCAGCAGCTTATCGGGAAACACTGAAGCTTTCTTT.

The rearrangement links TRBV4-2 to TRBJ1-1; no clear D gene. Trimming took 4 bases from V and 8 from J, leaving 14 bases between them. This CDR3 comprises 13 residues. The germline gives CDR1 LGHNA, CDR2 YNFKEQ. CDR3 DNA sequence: TGTGCCAGCAGCCCTAAACTCGCCAGGGAAGCTTTCTTT. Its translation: CASSPKLAREAFF.

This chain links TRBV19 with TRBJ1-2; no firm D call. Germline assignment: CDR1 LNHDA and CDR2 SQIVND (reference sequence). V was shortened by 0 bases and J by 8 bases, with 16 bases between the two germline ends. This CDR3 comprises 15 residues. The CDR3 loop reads CASSIDFSGMRGYTF. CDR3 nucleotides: TGTGCCAGTAGTATAGATTTTTCCGGGATGCGGGGCTACACCTTC.

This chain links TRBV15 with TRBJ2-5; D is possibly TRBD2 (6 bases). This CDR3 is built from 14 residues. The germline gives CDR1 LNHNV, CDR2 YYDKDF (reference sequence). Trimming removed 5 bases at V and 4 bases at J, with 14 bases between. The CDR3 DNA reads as TGTGCCACCAGCCGGACCCCTAGCGCAGAGACCCAGTACTTC. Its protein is CATSRTPSAETQYF.

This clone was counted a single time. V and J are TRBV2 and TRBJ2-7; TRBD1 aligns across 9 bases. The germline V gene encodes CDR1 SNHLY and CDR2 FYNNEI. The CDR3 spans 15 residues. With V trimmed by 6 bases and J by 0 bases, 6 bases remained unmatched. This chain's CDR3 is CASRNDRGSSYEQYF. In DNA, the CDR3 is TGTGCCAGCAGGAACGACAGGGGGAGCTCCTACGAGCAGTACTTC.